This T cell receptor (beta chain) is from a study of T cells in Graves' hyperthyroidism and ophthalmopathy. Study at large: Specimen type is peripheral blood, collected at initial diagnosis prior to any treatment.

Patients aged 18 to 65 had newly diagnosed hyperthyroidism lasting under 2 months. V was pared by 5 bases and J by 4 bases, with 12 bases of the junction left unmatched. The CDR3 has 15 amino acids. Germline CDR1 DFQATT, CDR2 SNEGSKA (reference sequence). The study, taken as a whole, reports: Median prediction lead before ophthalmopathy onset was 6 to 8 months with the model. Most expanded thyroid clonotypes above 0.001 recurred in blood.

Amplified regions were TCR beta CDR3 sequences from RNA transcripts. The HTBI primer set drove a first-round RT-PCR of the TCR CDR3. From the multiplex PCR reads, TCRdb called clonotypes with MiXCR, one entry per CDR3 protein. The table records about 210,000 distinct CDR3 sequences, approximately 17% of them present only once. Details on this clonotype: Its specificity is unknown.

The sample consisted of blood. The rearrangement uses TRBV20-1 and TRBJ1-2; 8 positions agree with TRBD1. The TCR comes from a man aged 50-60 years with Graves' hyperthyroidism. CDR3 region: CSAPTGQVIGYGYTF. The CDR3 DNA is TGCAGTGCTCCGACGGGACAGGTTATAGGCTATGGCTACACCTTC.